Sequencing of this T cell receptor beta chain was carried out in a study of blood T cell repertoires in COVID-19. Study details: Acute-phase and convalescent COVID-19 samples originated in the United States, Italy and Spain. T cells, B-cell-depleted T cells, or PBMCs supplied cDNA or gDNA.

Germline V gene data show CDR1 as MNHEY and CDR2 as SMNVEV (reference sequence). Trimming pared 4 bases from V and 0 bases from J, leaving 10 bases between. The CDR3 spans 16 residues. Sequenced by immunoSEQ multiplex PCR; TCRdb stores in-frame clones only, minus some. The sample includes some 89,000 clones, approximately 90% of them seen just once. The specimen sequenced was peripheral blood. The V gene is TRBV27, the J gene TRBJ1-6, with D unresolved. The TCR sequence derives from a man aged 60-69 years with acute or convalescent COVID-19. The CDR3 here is CASSSGVSSYNSPLHF. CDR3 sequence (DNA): TGTGCCAGCAGTTCCGGGGTTAGCTCCTATAATTCACCCCTCCACTTT.